The sequence of this TCR beta chain was determined in a study of neurological immune-mediated disorders. Points from the study as a whole: The expanded clones of different subjects shared no CDR3 amino acid sequences (suggesting private repertoires in all groups).

Trimming stripped 0 bases from V and 4 bases from J, with 12 bases between. The CDR3 is 15 residues long. CDR1 and CDR2 from the germline V gene are DFQATT and SNEGSKA (reference sequence). The unsorted libraries had their origin in 2 million PBMCs stored at -80 C. This clonotype was counted at least ten times. Its antigen is not identified. TCRdb reprocessed the 5' RACE reads with MiXCR, giving one entry per CDR3 protein. The data hold 65,000 to 85,000 distinct CDR3 sequences, with approximately 3.3% observed a single time. This chain connects TRBV20-1 to TRBJ2-2; the D gene is possibly TRBD1 (6 bases). The source of this sequence is a woman in her forties or fifties with multiple sclerosis. Sequenced sample: PBMCs. The CDR3 DNA follows: TGCAGTGCTAGAGATGCAGGGGTCCTCACCGGGGAGCTGTTTTTT. Translation: CSARDAGVLTGELFF.